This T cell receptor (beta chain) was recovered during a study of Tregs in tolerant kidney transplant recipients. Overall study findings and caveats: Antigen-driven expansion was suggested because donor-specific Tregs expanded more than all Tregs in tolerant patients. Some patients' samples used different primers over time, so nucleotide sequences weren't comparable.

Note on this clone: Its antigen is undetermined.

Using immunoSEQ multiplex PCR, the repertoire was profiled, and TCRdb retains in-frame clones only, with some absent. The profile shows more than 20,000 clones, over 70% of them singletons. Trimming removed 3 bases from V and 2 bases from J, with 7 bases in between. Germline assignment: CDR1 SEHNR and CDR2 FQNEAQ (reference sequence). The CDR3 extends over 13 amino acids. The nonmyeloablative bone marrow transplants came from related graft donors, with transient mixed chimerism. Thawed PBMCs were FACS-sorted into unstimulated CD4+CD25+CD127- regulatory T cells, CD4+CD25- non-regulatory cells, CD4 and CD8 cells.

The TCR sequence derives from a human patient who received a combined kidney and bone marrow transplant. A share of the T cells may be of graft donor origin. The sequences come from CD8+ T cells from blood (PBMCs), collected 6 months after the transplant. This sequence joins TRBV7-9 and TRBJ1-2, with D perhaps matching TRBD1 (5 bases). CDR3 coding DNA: TGTGCCAGCAGCTTGCAGGGAAACTATGGCTACACCTTC. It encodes CASSLQGNYGYTF.